This T cell receptor beta chain was profiled in a study of cytomegalovirus exposure and HLA in healthy donors. Broader study findings: Later on, a genetic analysis was performed. It linked a missense variant in DCLRE1C with V- and J-gene trimming of TCR beta. As confirmed in vitro, a few CMV-associated chains were specific for CMV antigens.

Trimming left V 1 base short and J 0 bases short, with 10 bases between. Germline assignment: CDR1 LGHNA and CDR2 YNFKEQ. CDR3 length: 15 residues. Primers for the PCR totalled 60 Vbeta and 13 Jbeta. Method: immunoSEQ multiplex PCR; TCRdb's copy keeps in-frame clones and lacks some. The sample shows approximately 70,000 clones, approximately 78% of them seen only once. On this clone itself: Its target is unknown.

This clonotype was sampled from a young woman in good health and CMV-seronegative. The genes are TRBV4-2 and TRBJ2-7, with TRBD2 as a possible D gene (6 bases). Source material: PBMCs. CDR3 sequence: CASSQGLESSYEQYF. In nucleotides, the CDR3 is TGTGCCAGCAGCCAAGGACTAGAGAGCTCCTACGAGCAGTACTTC.